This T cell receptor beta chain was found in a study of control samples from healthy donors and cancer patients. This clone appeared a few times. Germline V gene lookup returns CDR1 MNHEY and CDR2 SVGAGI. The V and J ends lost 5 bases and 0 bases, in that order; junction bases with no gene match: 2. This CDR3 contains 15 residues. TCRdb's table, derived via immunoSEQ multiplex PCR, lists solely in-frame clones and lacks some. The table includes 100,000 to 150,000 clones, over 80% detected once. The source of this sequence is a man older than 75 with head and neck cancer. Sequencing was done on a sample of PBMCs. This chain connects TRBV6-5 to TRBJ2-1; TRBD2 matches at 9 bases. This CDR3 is CASSNSGSSYNEQFF. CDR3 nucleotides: TGTGCCAGCAGTAATAGCGGGAGCTCCTACAATGAGCAGTTCTTC.